Listed here are 29 T cell receptor beta chains from one sample, sequenced in a study of blood T cell repertoires in COVID-19. Sequencing was performed with immunoSEQ multiplex PCR; in TCRdb, only in-frame clones are kept and a portion is missing. The data contain around 310,000 clones, almost 90% of them seen just once; the ten biggest clones take up 1%. The sequencing input was peripheral blood. The receptors were sampled from a woman between 35 and 50 years old with COVID-19, enrolled during active disease.

V and J are TRBV12-3 or TRBV12-4 and TRBJ1-2, with a possible D match to TRBD1 (5 bases). CDR3 size: 11 residues. The ends were cut back, 8 bases at V and 10 bases at J, with 14 bases in the middle. CDR3: CASGVGGDYTF. CDR3 in DNA: TGTGCCAGCGGGGTGGGGGGTGACTACACCTTC.

This chain links TRBV2 with TRBJ1-4; the D gene is possibly TRBD1 (6 bases). The CDR3 is 16 residues long. From germline, CDR1 is SNHLY and CDR2 FYNNEI. Trimming removed 7 bases from V and 8 bases from J, with 23 bases in between. The CDR3 bases are TGTGCCAGCAAGGCCGTGCGTGAGGGGGTGTTAGAAAAACTGTTTTTT. It translates to CASKAVREGVLEKLFF.

This chain joins TRBV7-2 and TRBJ2-1; D remains unclear. The length of the CDR3 is 12 residues. Germline CDR1 reads SGHTA; CDR2 reads FQGNSA. Between the trimmed V and J ends, which lost 0 bases and 8 bases, there was a span of 5 bases. CDR3 region: CASSLANYEQFF. The CDR3 DNA reads as TGTGCCAGCAGCTTAGCGAACTATGAGCAGTTCTTC.

The chain is built from TRBV28 and TRBJ2-5; TRBD2 matches at 8 bases. The J segment lost 3 bases and the V segment lost 7 bases, leaving 7 bases of the junction unmatched. CDR3 length: 14 residues. The V gene's germline CDR1 is MDHEN and CDR2 SYDVKM. The CDR3 region is CASTRPRGEETQYF. CDR3 nucleotide sequence: TGTGCCAGCACCCGCCCGCGGGGGGAAGAGACCCAGTACTTC.

The V call is TRBV6-5, the J call TRBJ1-1, with TRBD1 matching over 7 bases. CDR1 and CDR2 (germline): MNHEY, SVGAGI. The CDR3 sequence is 14 residues long. V trimming: 2 bases; J trimming: 4 bases; junction bases outside the gene matches: 4. The CDR3 spells CASSYNQGGTEAFF. CDR3 nucleotides: TGTGCCAGCAGTTACAACCAGGGGGGCACTGAAGCTTTCTTT.

The chain combines TRBV9 with TRBJ2-1; 14 bases fit TRBD2. CDR3 size: 16 residues. V lost 4 bases to trimming and J lost 8 bases; unmatched junction nucleotides: 8. Germline assignment: CDR1 SGDLS and CDR2 YYNGEE. The CDR3 nucleotides read TGTGCCAGCAGCCTGGGACTAGCGGGGGTCCTAGATGAGCAGTTCTTC. Translation gives CASSLGLAGVLDEQFF.

The rearrangement uses TRBV18 and TRBJ1-6, with D possibly matching TRBD1 (5 bases). Trimming took 3 bases from V and 0 from J, leaving 15 bases between them. Germline V gene sequence: CDR1 KGHSH, CDR2 LQKENI. The CDR3 extends over 18 amino acids. The CDR3 sequence is CASSPLPRQSSYNSPLHF. The CDR3 nucleotides read TGTGCCAGCTCACCCTTACCTAGACAGAGCTCCTATAATTCACCCCTCCACTTT.

The rearrangement uses TRBV7-3 and TRBJ2-6; D unresolved. Between the trimmed V and J ends, which lost 3 bases and 2 bases, there was a span of 14 bases. Germline V CDR1 and CDR2: SGHTA, FQGTGA. The CDR3 runs to 17 residues. DNA for the CDR3: TGTGCCAGCAGCTTCGCCACCCGAGGTCCTGGGGCCAACGTCCTGACTTTC. Translated: CASSFATRGPGANVLTF.

In DNA, the CDR3 is TGTGCCAGCAGCTTCCCGACAGGGACCTTCACCTTC. It encodes CASSFPTGTFTF. The rearrangement links TRBV7-9 to TRBJ1-2, with 7 bases lining up with TRBD1. The CDR3 covers 12 residues. Germline-derived CDR1 and CDR2 are SEHNR and FQNEAQ (reference sequence). Trimming cost V 3 bases and J 13 bases; bases outside gene matches: 8.

This clone was detected a few times. The V gene is TRBV2, the J gene TRBJ1-5, with 8 positions matching TRBD1. V trimming: 3 bases; J trimming: 5 bases; junction bases outside the gene matches: 0. Germline assignment: CDR1 SNHLY and CDR2 FYNNEI. The length of the CDR3 is 13 residues. CDR3 region: CASSEGQDQPQHF. CDR3 DNA sequence: TGTGCCAGCAGTGAGGGACAGGATCAGCCCCAGCATTTT. The full variable domain, its missing parts supplied by reference TRBV2 and TRBJ1-5, is EPEVTQTPSHQVTQMGQEVILRCVPISNHLYFYWYRQILGQKVEFLVSFYNNEISEKSEIFDDQFSVERPDGSNFTLKIRSTKLEDSAMYFCASSEGQDQPQHFGDGTRLSIL.

Worth noting for this clone: The junction differs from germline at one of its ends, possibly a read error. The chain carries TRBV7-7 and TRBJ2-1, with a weak D call TRBD1 (7 bases). The CDR3 consists of 15 residues. Germline V gene data show CDR1 as SSHAT and CDR2 as FNYEAQ (reference sequence). Here the CDR3 reads CASSGGTVQNNEQFF. CDR3 coding DNA: TGTGCTAGCAGCGGAGGGACAGTCCAAAACAATGAGCAGTTCTTC.

The chain is built from TRBV7-2 and TRBJ1-1; the match to TRBD1 covers 7 bases. V lost 2 bases, J lost 6 bases, and 15 bases stayed unmatched. The CDR3 has 17 residues. The V gene's germline CDR1 is SGHTA and CDR2 FQGNSA. The DNA for the CDR3 is TGTGCCAGCAGCTTAATCGCGGCAGGGGGAGTGGTGGCTGAAGCTTTCTTT. This sequence encodes CASSLIAAGGVVAEAFF.

The chain is built from TRBV27 and TRBJ2-7; the D gene is possibly TRBD2 (6 bases). Germline V gene data show CDR1 as MNHEY and CDR2 as SMNVEV (reference sequence). Trimming shortened V by 1 base and J by 4 bases, and 11 bases separated the two germline ends. This CDR3 has 14 amino acids. CDR3 coding DNA: TGTGCCAGCAGTTTATTTAGGGCGGGATACGAGCAGTACTTC. Its protein product is CASSLFRAGYEQYF.

The chain combines TRBV7-2 with TRBJ2-1; 8 bases agree with TRBD2. The CDR3 contains 15 residues. J was trimmed by 8 bases and V by 4 bases; bases with no gene match: 10. From germline, CDR1 is SGHTA and CDR2 FQGNSA. CDR3 residues: CASSSYPGLGDEQFF. The CDR3 DNA sequence: TGTGCCAGCAGCTCCTACCCGGGACTAGGGGATGAGCAGTTCTTC.

The chain combines TRBV9 with TRBJ1-5; tentatively, D is TRBD1 (5 bases). V lost 4 bases to trimming and J lost 5 bases, with 22 bases between them. The germline CDR1 and CDR2 sequences are SGDLS and YYNGEE. This CDR3 has 17 amino acids. This CDR3 reads CASSPRDSGNLDQPQHF. The DNA for the CDR3 is TGTGCCAGCAGCCCGAGGGACTCCGGAAATCTTGATCAGCCCCAGCATTTT.

This clone showed up just once. The J gene is TRBJ1-2, the V gene TRBV7-9; 7 bases line up with TRBD1. The CDR3 spans 15 residues. The V and J ends lost 2 bases and 3 bases, in that order; junction bases with no gene match: 6. Germline CDR1 SEHNR, CDR2 FQNEAQ (reference sequence). For the CDR3, the DNA is TGTGCCAGCAGCTTACCCGTTACAGGGGACTATGGCTACACCTTC. Amino acids: CASSLPVTGDYGYTF.

This chain links TRBV30 with TRBJ2-2; TRBD1 matches at 8 bases. This CDR3 spans 15 amino acids. The V gene's germline CDR1 is GTSNPN and CDR2 SVGIG (reference sequence). The V segment lost 4 bases and the J segment 6 bases; nucleotides outside the gene matches: 10. The CDR3 bases are TGTGCCTGGAAGGTCCCGGACAGGGAATCCGGGGAGCTGTTTTTT. It encodes CAWKVPDRESGELFF.

DNA of the CDR3: TGTGCCAGTAGCTCCTGGACAGTGGCCGTGTGGTACGAGCAGTACTTC. This sequence encodes CASSSWTVAVWYEQYF. The chain is built from TRBV19 and TRBJ2-7, with a tentative D call TRBD1 (6 bases). Deletions cut 6 bases from V and 4 bases from J, with 22 bases between. CDR1 and CDR2 from the germline V gene are LNHDA and SQIVND (reference sequence). The CDR3 is made up of 16 amino acids.

The V call is TRBV18, the J call TRBJ2-5; D is ambiguous. The CDR3 has 14 amino acids. Germline lookup yields CDR1 KGHSH and CDR2 LQKENI. Trimming shortened V by 3 bases and J by 4 bases, and 12 bases separated the two germline ends. DNA of the CDR3: TGTGCCAGCTCACCCCTCCCCCCAGGAGAGACCCAGTACTTC. Its protein product is CASSPLPPGETQYF.

This clone has a single count. This chain links TRBV18 with TRBJ1-3; the D is unclear. V lost 0 bases to trimming and J lost 0 bases, with 6 bases between them. The CDR3 is made up of 15 amino acids. Germline V gene sequence: CDR1 KGHSH, CDR2 LQKENI. The CDR3 here is CASSPPAVSGNTIYF. As DNA, the CDR3 is TGTGCCAGCTCACCACCGGCAGTCTCTGGAAACACCATATATTTT.

The gene calls are TRBV19 and TRBJ2-7, with TRBD1 matching over 7 bases. The CDR3 is 14 residues long. From germline, CDR1 is LNHDA and CDR2 SQIVND (reference sequence). Losses at the gene ends were 4 bases for V and 3 bases for J; bases not matched to a gene: 6. CDR3 bases: TGTGCCAGTAGTACGGACAGGACCTACTACGAGCAGTACTTC. Protein product: CASSTDRTYYEQYF.

The rearrangement uses TRBV10-2 and TRBJ1-1, with 7 bases aligning to TRBD1. V gave up 5 bases and J gave up 0 bases; unmatched junction bases: 3. Germline loops: CDR1 WSHSY, CDR2 SAAADI. CDR3 size: 14 residues. The CDR3 region is CASSLRGMNTEAFF. The CDR3 DNA is TGCGCCAGCAGTCTCAGGGGGATGAACACTGAAGCTTTCTTT.

The chain joins TRBV19 to TRBJ1-4; 8 bases line up with TRBD1. The CDR3 extends over 15 amino acids. With V trimmed by 5 bases and J by 5 bases, 7 bases remained unmatched. The germline V gene encodes CDR1 LNHDA and CDR2 SQIVND (reference sequence). The CDR3 loop reads CASSLSDRDNEKLFF. DNA for the CDR3: TGTGCCAGTAGTCTGTCGGACAGGGACAATGAAAAACTGTTTTTT.

The chain joins TRBV30 to TRBJ2-1, with D unresolved. The CDR3 consists of 14 residues. Trimming pared 5 bases from V and 1 base from J, leaving 12 bases between. Per the germline V gene, CDR1 is GTSNPN and CDR2 is SVGIG (reference sequence). The CDR3 DNA reads as TGTGCCTGGCATCTACCTATTTCCTACAATGAGCAGTTCTTC. Its protein is CAWHLPISYNEQFF.

V gene TRBV2 combines with J gene TRBJ1-2; D remains ambiguous. From germline, CDR1 is SNHLY and CDR2 FYNNEI. This CDR3 contains 13 residues. The V end lost 5 bases, the J end lost 4 bases, and 11 bases lay between the germline ends. The CDR3 DNA reads as TGTGCCAGCAGTAGGATGCGAGGCTATGGCTACACCTTC. It codes for CASSRMRGYGYTF.

This chain uses TRBV5-1 with TRBJ1-2, with D possibly being TRBD1 (6 bases). V lost 4 bases and J lost 8, with 21 bases in between. Germline V CDR1 and CDR2: SGHRS, YFSETQ. The CDR3 covers 15 residues. CDR3 nucleotides: TGCGCCAGCAGCCATCTGGTTGGGGACAACGGGGGCTACACCTTC. It codes for CASSHLVGDNGGYTF.

V usage is TRBV15 and J usage is TRBJ2-1; D is possibly TRBD2 (6 bases). CDR1 is LNHNV and CDR2 is YYDKDF in the germline V gene (reference sequence). Trimming shortened V by 2 bases and J by 4 bases, and 12 bases separated the two germline ends. The CDR3 loop spans 15 amino acids. CDR3 DNA sequence: TGTGCCACCAGCAGACGGACTACGCGATACAATGAGCAGTTCTTC. It yields the protein CATSRRTTRYNEQFF.

V and J are TRBV28 and TRBJ2-1; TRBD2 matches 9 bases. Germline CDR1 MDHEN, CDR2 SYDVKM. V shed 2 bases and J 0 bases; nucleotides not matched to a gene: 5. The CDR3 loop spans 17 amino acids. CDR3 in DNA: TGTGCCAGCAGTTTAGGGGGCGGGAGGGGCTCCTACAATGAGCAGTTCTTC. It specifies CASSLGGGRGSYNEQFF.

The chain joins TRBV11-2 to TRBJ2-7; maybe TRBD2 (5 bases). The ends were cut back, 0 bases at V and 6 bases at J, with 9 bases in the middle. The germline V gene encodes CDR1 SGHAT and CDR2 FQNNGV. The CDR3 is made up of 13 amino acids. DNA of the CDR3: TGTGCCAGCAGCTTAGATAGAGGGAGCGAGCAGTACTTC. Protein product: CASSLDRGSEQYF.